This TCR beta chain was captured in a study of PD-L1 blockade in urothelial cancer. About the research overall: There were a median of around 140,000 T cells in blood samples.

TCRdb's table, derived via immunoSEQ multiplex PCR, lists solely in-frame clones and lacks some. In the table there are 48,000 or so clones, more than 80% of which are singletons. The ends were cut back, 0 bases at V and 1 base at J, with 10 bases in the middle. This CDR3 spans 15 amino acids. CDR1 SGDLS and CDR2 YYNGEE come from the germline V gene. As to time point: peripheral blood 6 weeks after treatment start. The sequence was collected from a man in his 70s with urothelial cancer. Sequenced material: PBMCs, taken around atezolizumab (anti-PD-L1) treatment. The chain links TRBV9 to TRBJ1-1; D remains unclear. As DNA, the CDR3 is TGTGCCAGCAGCGTAGGGTTGGCGGAGAACACTGAAGCTTTCTTT. It is translated as CASSVGLAENTEAFF.